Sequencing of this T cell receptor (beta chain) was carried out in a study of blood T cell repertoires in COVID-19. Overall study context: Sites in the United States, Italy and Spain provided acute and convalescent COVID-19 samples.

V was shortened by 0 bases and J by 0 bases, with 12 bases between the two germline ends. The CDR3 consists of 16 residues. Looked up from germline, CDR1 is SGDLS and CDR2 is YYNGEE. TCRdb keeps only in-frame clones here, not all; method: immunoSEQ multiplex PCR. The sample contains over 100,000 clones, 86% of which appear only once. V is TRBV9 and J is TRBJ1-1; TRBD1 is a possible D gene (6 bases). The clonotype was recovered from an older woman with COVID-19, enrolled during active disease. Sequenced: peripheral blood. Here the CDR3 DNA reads TGTGCCAGCAGCGTAGCAACAGGGCTCATGAACACTGAAGCTTTCTTT. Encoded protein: CASSVATGLMNTEAFF.